This T cell receptor (beta chain) was sequenced in a study of patients and donors after allogeneic stem cell transplantation. There are many counts of this clonotype. MiXCR, run by TCRdb on the RT-PCR reads, gives a single entry per CDR3 protein. The sample carries tens of thousands of distinct CDR3 sequences, less than 5% recorded once. Germline V gives CDR1 MNHNS, CDR2 SASEGT. The CDR3 totals 14 residues. With 4 bases removed from V and 9 bases from J, the gap between germline ends came to 16 bases. This clonotype was sampled from a human donor who was either an allogeneic HSCT recipient or a stem cell or donor lymphocyte infusion donor (not recorded which). It is not recorded whose cells these are; they may come from a transplant donor. The sample comprised blood, either unsorted or a sorted T cell fraction (not recorded which). The chain has TRBV6-1 and TRBJ1-5; TRBD1 might be the D (5 bases). CDR3 DNA sequence: TGTGCCAGCAGTGTCTGGCAGGGAGAAGTGCCCCAGCATTTT. It codes for CASSVWQGEVPQHF.